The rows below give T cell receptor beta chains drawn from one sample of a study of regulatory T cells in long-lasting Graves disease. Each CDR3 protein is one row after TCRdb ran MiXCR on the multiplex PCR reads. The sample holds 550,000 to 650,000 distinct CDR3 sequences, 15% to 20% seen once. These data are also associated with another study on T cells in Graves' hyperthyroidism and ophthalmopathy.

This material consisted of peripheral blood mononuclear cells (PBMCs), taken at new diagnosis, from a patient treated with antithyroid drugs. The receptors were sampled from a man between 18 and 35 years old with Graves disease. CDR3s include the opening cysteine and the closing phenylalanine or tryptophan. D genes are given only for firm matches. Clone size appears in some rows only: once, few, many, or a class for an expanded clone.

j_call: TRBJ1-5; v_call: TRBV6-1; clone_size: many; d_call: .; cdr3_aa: CASSPRPIQRSVNQPQHF; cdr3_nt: TGTGCCAGCAGCCCTAGACCAATACAGCGATCCGTCAATCAGCCCCAGCATTTT
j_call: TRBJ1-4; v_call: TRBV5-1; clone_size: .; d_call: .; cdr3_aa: CASSLGQSTNEKLFF; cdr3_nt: TGCGCCAGCAGCTTGGGACAGTCAACTAATGAAAAACTGTTTTTT
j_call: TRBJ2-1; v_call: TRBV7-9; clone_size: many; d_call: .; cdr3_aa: CASSLGGADSYNEQFF; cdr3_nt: TGTGCCAGCAGCTTAGGGGGGGCGGACTCCTACAATGAGCAGTTCTTC
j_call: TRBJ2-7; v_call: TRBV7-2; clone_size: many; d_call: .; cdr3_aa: CASSLNGRLNYEQYF; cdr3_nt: TGTGCCAGCTCCCTTAACGGACGACTGAACTACGAGCAGTACTTC
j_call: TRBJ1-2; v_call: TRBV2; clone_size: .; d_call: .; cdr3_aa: CASSEAQQSHYGYTF; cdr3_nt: TGTGCCAGCAGTGAAGCGCAACAGAGCCACTATGGCTACACCTTC
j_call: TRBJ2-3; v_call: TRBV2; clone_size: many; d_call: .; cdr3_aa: CASSITREDTQYF; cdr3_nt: TGTGCCAGCAGTATAACTAGAGAAGATACGCAGTATTTT
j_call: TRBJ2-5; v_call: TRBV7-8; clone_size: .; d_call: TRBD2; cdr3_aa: CASSYGLAGTQETQYF; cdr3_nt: TGTGCCAGCAGCTACGGACTAGCGGGAACCCAAGAGACCCAGTACTTC
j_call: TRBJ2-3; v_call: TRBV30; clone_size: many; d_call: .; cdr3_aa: CAWKERGTDTQYF; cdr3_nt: TGTGCCTGGAAAGAGCGGGGCACAGATACGCAGTATTTT
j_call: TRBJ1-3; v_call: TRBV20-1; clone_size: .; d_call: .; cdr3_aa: CSAREPGAGNTIYF; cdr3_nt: TGCAGTGCTAGAGAACCCGGGGCTGGAAACACCATATATTTT
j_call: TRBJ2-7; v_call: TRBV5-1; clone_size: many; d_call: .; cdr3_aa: CASMRQGGYVSPYEQYF; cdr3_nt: TGCGCCAGCATGCGGCAGGGAGGTTATGTTTCGCCCTACGAGCAGTACTTC
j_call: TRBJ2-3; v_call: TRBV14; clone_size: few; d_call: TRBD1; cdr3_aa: CASSQRRQGAGDTQYF; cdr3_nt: TGTGCCAGCAGCCAACGACGACAGGGGGCAGGGGATACGCAGTATTTT
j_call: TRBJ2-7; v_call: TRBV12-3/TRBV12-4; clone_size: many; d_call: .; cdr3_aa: CASSRTELYEQYF; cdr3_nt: TGTGCCAGCAGCCGGACGGAACTCTACGAGCAGTACTTC
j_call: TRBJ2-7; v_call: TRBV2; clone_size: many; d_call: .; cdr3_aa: CASSEDEEKVSYEQYF; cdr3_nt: TGTGCCAGCAGTGAAGATGAGGAGAAGGTTTCCTACGAGCAGTACTTC
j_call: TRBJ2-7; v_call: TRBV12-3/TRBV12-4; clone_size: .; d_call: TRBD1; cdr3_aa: CASRRAGTGGNEQYF; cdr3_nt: TGTGCCAGCAGAAGGGCCGGGACAGGGGGTAACGAGCAGTACTTC
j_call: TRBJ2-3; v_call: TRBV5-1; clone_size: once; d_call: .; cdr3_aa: CASSWGVQASFADTQYF; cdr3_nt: TGCGCCAGCAGCTGGGGGGTGCAGGCATCGTTTGCAGATACGCAGTATTTT
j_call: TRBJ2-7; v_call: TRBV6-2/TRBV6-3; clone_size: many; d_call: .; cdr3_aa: CASARVVYEQYF; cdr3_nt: TGTGCCAGCGCCCGGGTGGTTTACGAGCAGTACTTC
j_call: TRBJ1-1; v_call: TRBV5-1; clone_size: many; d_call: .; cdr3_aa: CASSLVGQGIKNTEAFF; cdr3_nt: TGCGCCAGCAGCTTGGTCGGTCAGGGAATAAAGAACACTGAAGCTTTCTTT
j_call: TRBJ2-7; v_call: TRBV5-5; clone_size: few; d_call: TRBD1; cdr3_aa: CASHRGTGIDEQYF; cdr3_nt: TGTGCCAGCCACCGCGGGACAGGGATAGACGAGCAGTACTTC
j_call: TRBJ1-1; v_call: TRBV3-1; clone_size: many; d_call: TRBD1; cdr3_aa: CASSQVIQGVAFGYEAFF; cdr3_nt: TGTGCCAGCAGCCAAGTAATACAGGGGGTCGCGTTTGGGTATGAAGCTTTCTTT
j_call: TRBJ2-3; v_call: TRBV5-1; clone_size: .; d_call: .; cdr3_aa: CASSGENFGTQYF; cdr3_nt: TGCGCCAGCAGCGGGGAGAACTTCGGTACGCAGTATTTT
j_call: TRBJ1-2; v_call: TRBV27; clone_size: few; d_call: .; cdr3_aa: CASSPGPQEYGYTF; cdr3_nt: TGTGCCAGCAGCCCCGGCCCCCAGGAATATGGCTACACCTTC
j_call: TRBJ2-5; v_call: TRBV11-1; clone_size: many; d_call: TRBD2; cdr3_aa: CASSHRKGRDVETQYF; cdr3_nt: TGTGCCAGCAGCCACCGGAAAGGGAGGGATGTTGAGACCCAGTACTTC
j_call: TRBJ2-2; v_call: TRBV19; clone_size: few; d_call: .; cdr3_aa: CASKVYRALNTGELFF; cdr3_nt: TGTGCCAGTAAAGTGTATCGGGCGTTAAACACCGGGGAGCTGTTTTTT
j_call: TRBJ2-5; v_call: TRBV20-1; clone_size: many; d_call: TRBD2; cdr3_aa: CSARDPTSGETQYF; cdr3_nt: TGCAGTGCTAGAGACCCGACTAGCGGGGAGACCCAGTACTTC
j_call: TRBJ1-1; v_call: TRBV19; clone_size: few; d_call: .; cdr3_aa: CASSITFITEAFF; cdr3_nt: TGTGCCAGTAGTATAACGTTTATCACTGAAGCTTTCTTT
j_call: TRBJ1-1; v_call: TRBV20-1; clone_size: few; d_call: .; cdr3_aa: CSAKGQRGTEAFF; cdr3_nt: TGCAGTGCCAAGGGACAAAGGGGGACTGAAGCTTTCTTT
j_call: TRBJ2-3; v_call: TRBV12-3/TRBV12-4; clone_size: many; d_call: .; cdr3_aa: CASSISSTDTQYF; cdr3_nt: TGTGCCAGCAGTATATCTAGCACAGATACGCAGTATTTT
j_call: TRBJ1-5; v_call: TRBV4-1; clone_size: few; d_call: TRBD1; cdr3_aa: CASRQGVGSNQPQHF; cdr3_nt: TGCGCCAGCAGACAGGGGGTGGGGAGCAATCAGCCCCAGCATTTT
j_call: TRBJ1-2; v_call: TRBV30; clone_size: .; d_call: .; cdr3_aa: CASTPMTANYGYTF; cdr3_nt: TGTGCCTCAACCCCGATGACGGCTAACTATGGCTACACCTTC
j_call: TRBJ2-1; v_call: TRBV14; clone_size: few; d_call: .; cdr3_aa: CASSRSSGYNEQFF; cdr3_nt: TGTGCCAGCAGCCGATCGAGCGGATACAATGAGCAGTTCTTC
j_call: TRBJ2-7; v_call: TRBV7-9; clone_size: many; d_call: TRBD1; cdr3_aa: CASSLDASGQDTYEQYF; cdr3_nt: TGTGCCAGCAGCTTAGACGCCTCGGGACAGGATACCTACGAGCAGTACTTC
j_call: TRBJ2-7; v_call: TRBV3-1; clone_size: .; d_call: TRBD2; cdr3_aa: CASSGGGFKAPYF; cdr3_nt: TGTGCCAGCAGCGGCGGGGGATTTAAGGCACCGTACTTC
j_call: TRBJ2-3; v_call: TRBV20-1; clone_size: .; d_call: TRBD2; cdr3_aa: CSATGLAGNTDTQYF; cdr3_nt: TGCAGTGCCACCGGACTAGCGGGCAACACAGATACGCAGTATTTT
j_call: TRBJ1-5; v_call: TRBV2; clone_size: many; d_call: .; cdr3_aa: CASSPNGPQHF; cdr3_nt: TGTGCCAGCAGTCCTAATGGACCCCAGCATTTT
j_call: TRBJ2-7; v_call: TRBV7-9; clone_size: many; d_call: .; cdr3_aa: CASSYDIPYEQYF; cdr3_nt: TGTGCCAGCAGCTATGACATTCCCTACGAGCAGTACTTC
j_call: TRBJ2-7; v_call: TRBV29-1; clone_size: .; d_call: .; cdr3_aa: CSVEVRGREDYEQYF; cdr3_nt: TGCAGCGTTGAGGTTCGGGGACGGGAAGACTACGAGCAGTACTTC
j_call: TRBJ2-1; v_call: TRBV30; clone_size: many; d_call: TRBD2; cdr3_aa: CASLGGRGEQFF; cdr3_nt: TGTGCCTCCCTCGGAGGGAGGGGCGAGCAGTTCTTC
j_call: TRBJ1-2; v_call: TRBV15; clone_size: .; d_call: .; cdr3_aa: CATSREGGNYGYTF; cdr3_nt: TGTGCCACCAGCAGAGAGGGCGGGAACTATGGCTACACCTTC
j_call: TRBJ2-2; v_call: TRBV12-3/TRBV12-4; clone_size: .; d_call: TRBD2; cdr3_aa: CASSGLAENTGELFF; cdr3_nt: TGTGCCAGCAGTGGACTAGCGGAGAACACCGGGGAGCTGTTTTTT
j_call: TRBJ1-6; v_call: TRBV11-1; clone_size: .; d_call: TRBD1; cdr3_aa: CASSFRGGSPPHF; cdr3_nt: TGTGCCAGCAGCTTCAGGGGGGGTAGCCCCCCCCACTTT
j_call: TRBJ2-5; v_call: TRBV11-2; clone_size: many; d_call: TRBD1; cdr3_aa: CASSLGTAQETQYF; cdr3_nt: TGTGCCAGCAGCTTGGGGACAGCACAAGAGACCCAGTACTTC
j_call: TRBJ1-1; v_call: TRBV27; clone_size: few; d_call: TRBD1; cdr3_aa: CASSLFPPTGGMNTEAFF; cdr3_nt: TGTGCCAGCAGTTTATTCCCCCCGACAGGGGGCATGAACACTGAAGCTTTCTTT
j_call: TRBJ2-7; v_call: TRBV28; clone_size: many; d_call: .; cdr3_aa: CASNSQDWWYEQYF; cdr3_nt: TGTGCCAGCAATTCCCAGGACTGGTGGTACGAGCAGTACTTC
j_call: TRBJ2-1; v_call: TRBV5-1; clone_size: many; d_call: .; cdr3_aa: CASSLDPHREYNEQFF; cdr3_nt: TGCGCCAGCAGCTTGGACCCTCACAGGGAGTACAATGAGCAGTTCTTC
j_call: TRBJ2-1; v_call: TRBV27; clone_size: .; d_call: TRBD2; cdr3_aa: CASSRTSGRTPSSYSEQFF; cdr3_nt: TGTGCCAGCTCGCGGACTAGCGGGAGAACCCCGAGCTCCTACAGTGAGCAGTTCTTC
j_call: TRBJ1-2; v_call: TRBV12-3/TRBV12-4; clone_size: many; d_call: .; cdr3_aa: CASSWDRRGGYTF; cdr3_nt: TGTGCCAGCAGCTGGGACCGTCGAGGTGGCTACACCTTC
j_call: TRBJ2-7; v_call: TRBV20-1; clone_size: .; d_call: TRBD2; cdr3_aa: CSAPPLAGASEQYF; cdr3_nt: TGCAGTGCTCCCCCCCTAGCGGGAGCTTCCGAGCAGTACTTC
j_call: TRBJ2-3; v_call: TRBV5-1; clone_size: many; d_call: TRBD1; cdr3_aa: CASSLARGGENTDTQYF; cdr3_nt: TGCGCCAGCAGCTTGGCCAGAGGGGGCGAGAACACAGATACGCAGTATTTT
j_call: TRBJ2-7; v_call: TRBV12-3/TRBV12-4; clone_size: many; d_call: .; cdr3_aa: CASRKPGTHSSEQYF; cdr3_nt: TGTGCCAGCAGGAAACCCGGGACCCACTCCTCCGAGCAGTACTTC
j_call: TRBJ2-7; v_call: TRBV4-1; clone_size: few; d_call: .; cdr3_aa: CASSQDDYEQYF; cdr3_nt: TGCGCCAGCAGCCAAGACGATTACGAGCAGTACTTC
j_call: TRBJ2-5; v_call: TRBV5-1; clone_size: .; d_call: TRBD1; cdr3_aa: CASSLRAGGADSETQYF; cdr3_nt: TGCGCCAGCAGCTTGAGGGCAGGGGGCGCCGATTCAGAGACCCAGTACTTC
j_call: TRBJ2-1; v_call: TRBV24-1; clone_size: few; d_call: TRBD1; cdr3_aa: CATSDPTGTGDEQFF; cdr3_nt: TGTGCCACCAGTGATCCAACCGGGACAGGGGATGAGCAGTTCTTC